This T cell receptor (beta chain) was sequenced for a study of blood T cell repertoires in COVID-19. Whole-study context: Sources were T cells, B-cell-depleted T cells, or PBMCs; the material itself was cDNA or gDNA.

Method: immunoSEQ multiplex PCR; TCRdb's copy keeps in-frame clones and lacks some. The table lists 270,000 or so clones, approximately 86% of them singletons. Trimming took 0 bases from V and 6 from J, leaving 9 bases between them. The CDR3 is 13 residues long. The V gene's germline CDR1 is SGHRS and CDR2 YFSETQ. The specimen was peripheral blood. This TCR came from a woman in her late teens or twenties with acute or convalescent COVID-19. The chain has TRBV5-1 and TRBJ1-2; D possibly corresponds to TRBD1 (6 bases). CDR3 in DNA: TGCGCCAGCAGCTTGGCGGACAGAAATGGCTACACCTTC. Translation gives CASSLADRNGYTF. The whole variable domain, filled in from reference TRBV5-1 and TRBJ1-2, reads KAGVTQTPRYLIKTRGQQVTLSCSPISGHRSVSWYQQTPGQGLQFLFEYFSETQRNKGNFPGRFSGRQFSNSRSEMNVSTLELGDSALYLCASSLADRNGYTFGSGTRLTVV.